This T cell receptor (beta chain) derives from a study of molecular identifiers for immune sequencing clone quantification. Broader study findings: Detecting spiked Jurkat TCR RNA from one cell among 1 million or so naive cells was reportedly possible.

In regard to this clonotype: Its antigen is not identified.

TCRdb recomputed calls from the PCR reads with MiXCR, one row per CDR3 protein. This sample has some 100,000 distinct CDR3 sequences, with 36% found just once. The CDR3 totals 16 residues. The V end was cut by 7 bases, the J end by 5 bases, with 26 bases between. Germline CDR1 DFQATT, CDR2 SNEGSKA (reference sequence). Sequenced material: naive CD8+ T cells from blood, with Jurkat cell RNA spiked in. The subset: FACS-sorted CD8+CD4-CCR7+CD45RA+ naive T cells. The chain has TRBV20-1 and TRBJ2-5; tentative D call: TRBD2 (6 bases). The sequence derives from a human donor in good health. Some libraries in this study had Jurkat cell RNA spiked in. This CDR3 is CSVSPAGQALFETQYF. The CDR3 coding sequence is TGCAGTGTTTCCCCAGCGGGTCAGGCCCTCTTCGAGACCCAGTACTTC.